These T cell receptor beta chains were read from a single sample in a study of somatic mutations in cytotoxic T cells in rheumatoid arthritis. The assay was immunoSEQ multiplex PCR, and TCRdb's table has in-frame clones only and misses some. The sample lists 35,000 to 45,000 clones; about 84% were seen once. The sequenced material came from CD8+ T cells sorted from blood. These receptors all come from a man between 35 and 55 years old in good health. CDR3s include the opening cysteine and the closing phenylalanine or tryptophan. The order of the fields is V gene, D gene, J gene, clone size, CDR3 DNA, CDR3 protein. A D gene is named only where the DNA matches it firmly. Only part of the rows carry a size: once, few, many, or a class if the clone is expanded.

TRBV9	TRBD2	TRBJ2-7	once	TGTGCCAGCAGCCCCGACTGGCGGGAGGCCTACGAGCAGTACTTC	CASSPDWREAYEQYF
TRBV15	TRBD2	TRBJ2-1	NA	TGTGCCACCAGCAGGGGGCGACTAGCGGGAGGGCCCCAGTTCTTC	CATSRGRLAGGPQFF
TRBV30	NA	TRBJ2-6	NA	TGTGCCTGGATTCTTACAGGTGGGGCCAACGTCCTGACTTTC	CAWILTGGANVLTF
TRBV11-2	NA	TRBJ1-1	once	TGTGCCAGCAGCACTTCTCTCACGGGTGCTTTCTTT	CASSTSLTGAFF
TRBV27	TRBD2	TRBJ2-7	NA	TGTGCCAGCAGGATAGCGGGGTCCTACGAGCAGTACTTC	CASRIAGSYEQYF
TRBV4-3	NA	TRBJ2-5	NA	TGCGCCAGCAGCCAAGAAGTCACTTCAGGGGAGACCCAGTACTTC	CASSQEVTSGETQYF
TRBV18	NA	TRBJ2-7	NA	TGTGCCAGCTCACCACCCAACTACGAGCAGTACTTC	CASSPPNYEQYF
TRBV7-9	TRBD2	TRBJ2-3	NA	TGTGCCAGCAGCTTACCGCCTGGACTAGCGGGAGTCAGAGATACGCAGTATTTT	CASSLPPGLAGVRDTQYF
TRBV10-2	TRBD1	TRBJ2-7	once	TGCGCCAGCAGTGTGACAGGGGGCAACGAGCAGTACTTC	CASSVTGGNEQYF
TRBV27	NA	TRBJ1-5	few	TGTGCCAGCAGTGGGGGATGGCGCAATCAGCCCCAGCATTTT	CASSGGWRNQPQHF
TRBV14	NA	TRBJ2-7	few	TGTGCCAGCAGCCAAAACAGCTACGAGCAGTACTTC	CASSQNSYEQYF